The rows below give T cell receptor beta chains drawn from one sample of a study of vaccination effects on CD4 cells after COVID-19. Their antigens are not known. Assay: immunoSEQ multiplex PCR; the TCRdb copy retains only in-frame clones and omits some. The sample has 57,000 or so clones; approximately 72% are singletons. The sequences come from CD4+ T cells from PBMCs cultured without peptide, collected after COVID-19 vaccination. All receptors come from a human donor who received a COVID-19 vaccine. CDR3s leave out the opening cysteine and the closing phenylalanine or tryptophan. The D gene is left open where the match is weak.

CDR3aa: ASKTSGNNEQF
v_gene: TRBV12-3/TRBV12-4
j_gene: TRBJ2-1
d_gene: TRBD2

CDR3aa: ASSLVGSGRPEAF
v_gene: TRBV11-2
j_gene: TRBJ1-1
d_gene: .

CDR3aa: ASSYQLAGAAAETQY
v_gene: TRBV4-1
j_gene: TRBJ2-5
d_gene: TRBD2

CDR3aa: ASSLTSGGAMRETQY
v_gene: TRBV19
j_gene: TRBJ2-5
d_gene: TRBD2

CDR3aa: ASSLPQGSSYNEQF
v_gene: TRBV7-9
j_gene: TRBJ2-1
d_gene: TRBD1

CDR3aa: ASSDWPLGYGYT
v_gene: TRBV2
j_gene: TRBJ1-2
d_gene: .

CDR3aa: AWSVLGGSPNTGELF
v_gene: TRBV30
j_gene: TRBJ2-2
d_gene: TRBD2

CDR3aa: ASSQDLRGGNQPQH
v_gene: TRBV4-3
j_gene: TRBJ1-5
d_gene: .

CDR3aa: ASSTPAGRGENTGELF
v_gene: TRBV11-2
j_gene: TRBJ2-2
d_gene: .

CDR3aa: ASSHRWRTEAF
v_gene: TRBV7-9
j_gene: TRBJ1-1
d_gene: .

CDR3aa: ASNSGGEVSSYLYGYT
v_gene: TRBV5-4
j_gene: TRBJ1-2
d_gene: .

CDR3aa: ASSFRGPNEKLF
v_gene: TRBV28
j_gene: TRBJ1-4
d_gene: TRBD1

CDR3aa: ASSLAPPGTNEKLF
v_gene: TRBV5-1
j_gene: TRBJ1-4
d_gene: .

CDR3aa: ASSGGYYEQY
v_gene: TRBV12-5
j_gene: TRBJ2-7
d_gene: .

CDR3aa: ASSLSLGPSYEQY
v_gene: TRBV5-1
j_gene: TRBJ2-7
d_gene: .

CDR3aa: ASTSMGGGAVKTEAF
v_gene: TRBV7-9
j_gene: TRBJ1-1
d_gene: .

CDR3aa: ASTSDRWNEQF
v_gene: TRBV28
j_gene: TRBJ2-1
d_gene: .

CDR3aa: ASSTAGQGNTEAF
v_gene: TRBV3-1/TRBV3-2
j_gene: TRBJ1-1
d_gene: .

CDR3aa: ASSLRPPGQRAYEQY
v_gene: TRBV27
j_gene: TRBJ2-7
d_gene: TRBD1

CDR3aa: ASSLLTLTYNEQF
v_gene: TRBV7-9
j_gene: TRBJ2-1
d_gene: .

CDR3aa: ASSPRTLRSSYNSPLH
v_gene: TRBV18
j_gene: TRBJ1-6
d_gene: .

CDR3aa: ARTLGETEAF
v_gene: TRBV2
j_gene: TRBJ1-1
d_gene: .

CDR3aa: ATSDHGLAGGGEQF
v_gene: TRBV24-1
j_gene: TRBJ2-1
d_gene: TRBD2

CDR3aa: ASSTGTGGASLYGYT
v_gene: TRBV5-6
j_gene: TRBJ1-2
d_gene: TRBD1

CDR3aa: ASSLFRGVQETQY
v_gene: TRBV7-6
j_gene: TRBJ2-5
d_gene: .

CDR3aa: ASSPEPQKTQY
v_gene: TRBV18
j_gene: TRBJ2-5
d_gene: .

CDR3aa: AWRNGTGPY
v_gene: TRBV30
j_gene: TRBJ2-5
d_gene: .

CDR3aa: ASSLARDSPLH
v_gene: TRBV7-2
j_gene: TRBJ1-6
d_gene: .

CDR3aa: ASSPGTGKVSPLH
v_gene: TRBV7-2
j_gene: TRBJ1-6
d_gene: TRBD1

CDR3aa: ASSPGTIYEQY
v_gene: TRBV3-1/TRBV3-2
j_gene: TRBJ2-7
d_gene: .

CDR3aa: ASSLVYTSGYNEQF
v_gene: TRBV11-2
j_gene: TRBJ2-1
d_gene: TRBD2

CDR3aa: ASSLSLPRYNEQF
v_gene: TRBV27
j_gene: TRBJ2-1
d_gene: .

CDR3aa: ASSGTVTKQETQY
v_gene: TRBV6-5
j_gene: TRBJ2-5
d_gene: TRBD1

CDR3aa: ATSREVGSTDTQY
v_gene: TRBV15
j_gene: TRBJ2-3
d_gene: .

CDR3aa: ASSLAWAENYEQY
v_gene: TRBV7-2
j_gene: TRBJ2-7
d_gene: .

CDR3aa: ASSPAGGRGELF
v_gene: TRBV3-1/TRBV3-2
j_gene: TRBJ2-2
d_gene: TRBD2

CDR3aa: ASSAQGNEQF
v_gene: TRBV18
j_gene: TRBJ2-1
d_gene: .

CDR3aa: ASSLGTRQETQY
v_gene: TRBV7-9
j_gene: TRBJ2-5
d_gene: TRBD2

CDR3aa: ASSTSQGARAF
v_gene: TRBV19
j_gene: TRBJ1-1
d_gene: TRBD1

CDR3aa: ASSLGGVNTIY
v_gene: TRBV7-2
j_gene: TRBJ1-3
d_gene: .

CDR3aa: ASSIRGTGGNQPQH
v_gene: TRBV6-2/TRBV6-3
j_gene: TRBJ1-5
d_gene: TRBD1

CDR3aa: AISRTSAATGAADIQY
v_gene: TRBV10-3
j_gene: TRBJ2-4
d_gene: TRBD2

CDR3aa: ASSSAYEQY
v_gene: TRBV2
j_gene: TRBJ2-7
d_gene: .